Each of the 10 T cell receptor beta chains below was sequenced from the same sample in a study of blood T cell repertoires in COVID-19. This table comes from immunoSEQ multiplex PCR, and its TCRdb copy is limited to in-frame clones, with some not included. The sample carries roughly 120,000 clones, around 68% recorded once. Sample: peripheral blood. Source of these receptors: a woman in her sixties with acute or convalescent COVID-19.

This clone appeared once. This chain links TRBV18 with TRBJ1-5, with D possibly being TRBD1 (5 bases). CDR1 and CDR2 (germline): KGHSH, LQKENI. There are 13 residues in the CDR3. V was cut by 3 bases and J by 7 bases, with 10 bases left in between. The CDR3 region is CASSPERGQPQHF. DNA for the CDR3: TGTGCCAGCTCACCGGAGCGGGGCCAGCCCCAGCATTTT.

The rearrangement links TRBV11-2 to TRBJ2-1, with 8 nucleotides matching TRBD1. The CDR3 runs 15 residues. CDR1 and CDR2 (germline): SGHAT, FQNNGV. J lost 6 bases, V lost 4 bases, and 8 bases had no gene match. The CDR3 reads CASSSSRTGRNEQFF. CDR3 coding DNA: TGTGCCAGCAGCTCCTCCCGGACAGGGCGCAATGAGCAGTTCTTC.

The chain links TRBV5-1 to TRBJ2-2; D uncertain. Germline assignment: CDR1 SGHRS and CDR2 YFSETQ. This CDR3 is built from 15 residues. Trimming stripped 5 bases from V and 0 bases from J, with 11 bases between. CDR3 amino acids: CASRLDSANTGELFF. The CDR3, as DNA: TGCGCCAGCAGGTTAGACTCCGCGAACACCGGGGAGCTGTTTTTT. Variable domain in full (rest from reference TRBV5-1 and TRBJ2-2): KAGVTQTPRYLIKTRGQQVTLSCSPISGHRSVSWYQQTPGQGLQFLFEYFSETQRNKGNFPGRFSGRQFSNSRSEMNVSTLELGDSALYLCASRLDSANTGELFFGEGSRLTVL.

This clone has a handful of counts. The chain combines TRBV3-1 (or the pseudogene TRBV3-2) with TRBJ1-2, with 9 bases fitting TRBD1. Per the germline V gene, CDR1 is LGHDT and CDR2 is YNNKEL (reference sequence). The junction had 5 bases not matched to a gene; V was cut back by 5 bases and J by 4 bases. CDR3 length: 14 residues. The CDR3 is CASSEPGQGYGYTF. CDR3 sequence (DNA): TGTGCCAGCAGCGAACCGGGACAGGGCTATGGCTACACCTTC.

The gene calls are TRBV5-1 and TRBJ1-2; 9 bases agree with TRBD1. The CDR3 runs 15 residues. Germline V lookup: CDR1 SGHRS, CDR2 YFSETQ. J was trimmed by 3 bases and V by 7 bases; bases with no gene match: 10. In DNA, the CDR3 is TGCGCCAGCGCCCCCGGGACAGGGAATGACTATGGCTACACCTTC. Protein: CASAPGTGNDYGYTF.

The chain links TRBV3-1 (or the pseudogene TRBV3-2) to TRBJ1-1, with TRBD1 identical over 9 bases. The CDR3 is 14 residues long. CDR1 is LGHDT, CDR2 YNNKEL, per germline (reference sequence). J gave up 10 bases and V 1 base, and 7 bases lay outside the gene matches. The DNA of the CDR3 is TGTGCCAGCAGCCAAGGGACAGGGGCCTCCAGAGCTTTCTTT. Translation: CASSQGTGASRAFF.

This chain uses TRBV6-6 with TRBJ2-7, with unresolved D. Germline V lookup: CDR1 MNHNY, CDR2 SVGAGI (reference sequence). Trimming took 7 bases from V and 1 from J, leaving 5 bases between them. The CDR3 spans 11 residues. CDR3 sequence reads: CASKQSYEQYF. The CDR3 nucleotides read TGTGCCAGCAAACAGTCCTACGAGCAGTACTTC.

This clone was seen once. The V and J genes are TRBV29-1 and TRBJ2-1, with 8 bases lining up with TRBD1. The junction had 6 bases not matched to a gene; V was cut back by 6 bases and J by 8 bases. Looked up from germline, CDR1 is SQVTM and CDR2 is ANQGSEA. The CDR3 is 12 residues long. This CDR3 is CSVDTGGYEQFF. The CDR3 DNA sequence: TGCAGCGTCGATACAGGGGGATATGAGCAGTTCTTC.

This clone was found a few times. The chain is built from TRBV18 and TRBJ1-2, with 7 positions matching TRBD1. V lost 1 base, J lost 4 bases, and 6 bases stayed unmatched. The CDR3 spans 15 residues. Germline CDR1 reads KGHSH; CDR2 reads LQKENI. CDR3 DNA: TGTGCCAGCTCACCACAGAAGGGACAGACCTATGGCTACACCTTC. Its protein product is CASSPQKGQTYGYTF. Based on the CDR3 plus reference TRBV18 and TRBJ1-2, the full variable domain is NAGVMQNPRHLVRRRGQEARLRCSPMKGHSHVYWYRQLPEEGLKFMVYLQKENIIDESGMPKERFSAEFPKEGPSILRIQQVVRGDSAAYFCASSPQKGQTYGYTFGSGTRLTVV.

The chain uses TRBV4-2 and TRBJ1-2, with 8 bases identical to TRBD1. This CDR3 is built from 15 residues. V was clipped by 0 bases and J by 8 bases; unmatched bases: 8. Germline V gene sequence: CDR1 LGHNA, CDR2 YNFKEQ. The CDR3 DNA is TGTGCCAGCAGCCAAGAGAGGGGACAGGAGGTCGGCTACACCTTC. It is translated as CASSQERGQEVGYTF.